The 2 T cell receptor beta chains in this list originate from one sample, sequenced in a study of blood T cell repertoires in COVID-19. Some clones are missing from TCRdb's copy, which holds only in-frame ones; the method was immunoSEQ multiplex PCR. Here the sample spans fewer than 200,000 clones, 79% being singletons. The source material was peripheral blood. These receptors all stem from a woman aged 55-69 years with COVID-19, enrolled during active disease.

This clone appeared once. J is TRBJ1-3 and V is TRBV3-1 (or the pseudogene TRBV3-2); D perhaps matches TRBD1 (6 bases). The CDR3 covers 17 residues. Between the trimmed V and J ends, which lost 0 bases and 4 bases, there was a span of 16 bases. Germline-derived CDR1 and CDR2 are LGHDT and YNNKEL (reference sequence). In nucleotides, the CDR3 is TGTGCCAGCAGCCAAGACGGTCTAGCAGGGGCGGGAAACACCATATATTTT. Its protein is CASSQDGLAGAGNTIYF.

The chain is built from TRBV6-2 or TRBV6-3 and TRBJ2-7; TRBD2 matches 7 bases. Germline loops: CDR1 MNHEY, CDR2 SVGEGT. The CDR3 has 15 residues. Trimming at V came to 5 bases and at J to 5 bases, leaving 12 bases not matched to a gene. The CDR3 loop is CASSKERGRSHEQYF. In DNA, the CDR3 is TGTGCCAGCAGTAAAGAGCGGGGCCGGTCCCACGAGCAGTACTTC.